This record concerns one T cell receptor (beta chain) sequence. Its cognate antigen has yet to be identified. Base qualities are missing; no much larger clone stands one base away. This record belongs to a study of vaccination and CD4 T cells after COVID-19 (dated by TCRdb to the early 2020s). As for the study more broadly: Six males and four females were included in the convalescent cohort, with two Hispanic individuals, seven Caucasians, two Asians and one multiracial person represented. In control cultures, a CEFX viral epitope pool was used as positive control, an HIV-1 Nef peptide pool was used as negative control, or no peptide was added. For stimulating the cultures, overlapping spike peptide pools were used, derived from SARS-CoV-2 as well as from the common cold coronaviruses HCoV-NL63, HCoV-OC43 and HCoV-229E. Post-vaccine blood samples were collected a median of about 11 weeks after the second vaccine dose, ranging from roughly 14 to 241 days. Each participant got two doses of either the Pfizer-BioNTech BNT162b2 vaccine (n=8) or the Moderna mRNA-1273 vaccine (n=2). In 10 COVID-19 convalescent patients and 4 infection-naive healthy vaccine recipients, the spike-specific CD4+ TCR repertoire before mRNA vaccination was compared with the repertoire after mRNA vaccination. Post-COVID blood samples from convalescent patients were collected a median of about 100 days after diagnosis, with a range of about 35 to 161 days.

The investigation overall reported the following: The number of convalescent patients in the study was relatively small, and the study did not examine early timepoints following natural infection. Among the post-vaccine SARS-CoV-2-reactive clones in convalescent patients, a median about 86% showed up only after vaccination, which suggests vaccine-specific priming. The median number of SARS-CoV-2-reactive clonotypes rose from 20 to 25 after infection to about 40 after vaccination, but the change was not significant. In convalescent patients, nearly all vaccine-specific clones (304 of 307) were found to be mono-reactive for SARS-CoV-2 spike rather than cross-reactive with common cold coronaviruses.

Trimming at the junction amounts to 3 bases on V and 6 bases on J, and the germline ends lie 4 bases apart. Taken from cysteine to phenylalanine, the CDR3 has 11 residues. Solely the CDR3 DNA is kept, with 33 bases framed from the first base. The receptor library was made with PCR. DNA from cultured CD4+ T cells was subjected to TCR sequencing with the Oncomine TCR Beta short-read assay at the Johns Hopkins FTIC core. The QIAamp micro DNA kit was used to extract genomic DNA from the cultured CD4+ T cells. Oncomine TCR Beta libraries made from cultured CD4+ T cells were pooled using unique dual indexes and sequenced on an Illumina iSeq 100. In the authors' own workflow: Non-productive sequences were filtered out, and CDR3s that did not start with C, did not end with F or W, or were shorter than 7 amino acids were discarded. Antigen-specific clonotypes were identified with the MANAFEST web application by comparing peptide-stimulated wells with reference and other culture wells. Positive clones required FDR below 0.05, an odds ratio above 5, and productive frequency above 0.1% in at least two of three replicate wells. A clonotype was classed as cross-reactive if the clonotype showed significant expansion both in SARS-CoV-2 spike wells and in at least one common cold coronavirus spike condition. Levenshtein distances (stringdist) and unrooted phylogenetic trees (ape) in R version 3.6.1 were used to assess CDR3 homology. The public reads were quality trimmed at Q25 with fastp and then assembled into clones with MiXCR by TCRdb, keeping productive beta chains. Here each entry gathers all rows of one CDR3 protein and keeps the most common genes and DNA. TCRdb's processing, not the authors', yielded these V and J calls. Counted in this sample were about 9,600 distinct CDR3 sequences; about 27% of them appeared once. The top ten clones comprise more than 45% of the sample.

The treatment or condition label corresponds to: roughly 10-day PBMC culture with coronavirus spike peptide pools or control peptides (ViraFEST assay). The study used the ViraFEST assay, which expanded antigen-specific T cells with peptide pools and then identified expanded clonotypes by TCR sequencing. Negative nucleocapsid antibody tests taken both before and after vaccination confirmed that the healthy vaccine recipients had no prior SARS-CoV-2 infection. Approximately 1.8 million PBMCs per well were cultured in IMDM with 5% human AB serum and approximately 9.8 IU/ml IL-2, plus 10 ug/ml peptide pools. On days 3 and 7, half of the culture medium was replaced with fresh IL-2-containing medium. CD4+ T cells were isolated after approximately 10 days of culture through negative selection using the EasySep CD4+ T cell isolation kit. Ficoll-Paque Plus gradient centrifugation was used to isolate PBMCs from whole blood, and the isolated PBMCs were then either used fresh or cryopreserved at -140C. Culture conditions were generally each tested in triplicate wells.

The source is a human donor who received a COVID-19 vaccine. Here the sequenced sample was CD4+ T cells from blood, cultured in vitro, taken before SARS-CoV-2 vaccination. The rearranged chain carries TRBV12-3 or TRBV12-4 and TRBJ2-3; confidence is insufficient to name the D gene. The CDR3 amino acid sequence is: CASSLEDTQYF. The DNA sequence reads TGTGCCAGCAGTTTGGAGGATACGCAGTATTTT.